This T cell receptor (beta chain) was sequenced in a study of cytomegalovirus exposure and HLA in healthy donors. Generated by immunoSEQ multiplex PCR, the TCRdb table keeps only in-frame clones and is missing some. The repertoire holds roughly 330,000 clones, approximately 90% seen once, with 1.2% in the top ten. The donors were members of the validation cohort comprising about 120 subjects, separate from the approximately 670-subject first cohort. A remark on this clone: The antigen is not known.

General study results and limits: A few CMV-associated chains were confirmed in vitro to be specific for CMV antigens. The classifier reportedly diagnosed cytomegalovirus status with high specificity and sensitivity. The study put some 150 TCR beta chains on its list as cytomegalovirus-associated.

The sequence derives from a woman aged 25 to 45 in good health and CMV-seropositive. The sequencing sample was made of PBMCs.

This chain's CDR3 is CAGSGPRGDTQYF. The CDR3 nucleotides are TGTGCCGGCTCAGGACCCCGGGGAGATACGCAGTATTTT. The chain joins TRBV2 to TRBJ2-3; D may be TRBD2 (5 bases). V was cut by 11 bases and J by 5 bases, with 17 bases left in between. This CDR3 comprises 13 residues. In germline, CDR1 is SNHLY, CDR2 FYNNEI.